What follows is one T cell receptor beta chain and its context. The repertoire was sequenced with immunoSEQ multiplex PCR; TCRdb's copy has only in-frame clones and lacks some. The table has approximately 300,000 clones, about 82% seen once. The sample originates from a study of blood T cell repertoires in COVID-19. On the study more broadly: Samples came from the United States, Italy and Spain, spanning acute and convalescent COVID-19. The cDNA or gDNA used as material had been derived from T cells, B-cell-depleted T cells, or PBMCs.

V lost 8 bases and J lost 5, with 19 bases in between. Germline V gene lookup returns CDR1 SGHRS and CDR2 YFSETQ. This CDR3 is built from 14 residues. The TCR comes from a woman in her forties or fifties with acute or convalescent COVID-19. Sequenced material: peripheral blood. The chain joins TRBV5-1 to TRBJ2-5; maybe TRBD2 (7 bases). This CDR3 reads CASSMGGAVETQYF. The DNA for the CDR3 is TGCGCCAGTTCCATGGGGGGGGCAGTTGAGACCCAGTACTTC.